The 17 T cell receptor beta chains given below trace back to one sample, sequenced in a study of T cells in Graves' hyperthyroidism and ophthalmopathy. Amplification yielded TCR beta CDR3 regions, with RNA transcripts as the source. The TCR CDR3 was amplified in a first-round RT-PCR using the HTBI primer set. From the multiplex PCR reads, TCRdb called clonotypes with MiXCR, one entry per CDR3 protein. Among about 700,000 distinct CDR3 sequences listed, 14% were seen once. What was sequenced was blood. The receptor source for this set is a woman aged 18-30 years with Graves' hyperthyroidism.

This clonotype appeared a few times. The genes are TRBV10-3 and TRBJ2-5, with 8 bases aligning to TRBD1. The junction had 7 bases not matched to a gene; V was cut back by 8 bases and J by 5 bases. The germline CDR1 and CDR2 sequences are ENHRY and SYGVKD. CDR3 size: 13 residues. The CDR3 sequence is CAIGQGFRETQYF. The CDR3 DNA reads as TGTGCCATCGGACAGGGATTTCGGGAGACCCAGTACTTC.

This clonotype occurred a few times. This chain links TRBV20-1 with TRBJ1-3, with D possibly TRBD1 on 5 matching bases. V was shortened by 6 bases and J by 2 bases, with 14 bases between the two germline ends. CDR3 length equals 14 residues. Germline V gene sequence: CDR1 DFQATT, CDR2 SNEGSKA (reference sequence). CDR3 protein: CSAPDGGAGNTIYF. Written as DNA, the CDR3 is TGCAGTGCCCCGGATGGGGGGGCTGGAAACACCATATATTTT.

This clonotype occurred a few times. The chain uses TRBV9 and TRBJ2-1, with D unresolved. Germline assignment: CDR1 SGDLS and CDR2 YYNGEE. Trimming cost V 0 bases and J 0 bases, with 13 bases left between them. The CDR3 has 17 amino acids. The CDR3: CASSVALSGSSYNEQFF. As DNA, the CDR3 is TGTGCCAGCAGCGTAGCGCTGAGTGGAAGCTCCTACAATGAGCAGTTCTTC.

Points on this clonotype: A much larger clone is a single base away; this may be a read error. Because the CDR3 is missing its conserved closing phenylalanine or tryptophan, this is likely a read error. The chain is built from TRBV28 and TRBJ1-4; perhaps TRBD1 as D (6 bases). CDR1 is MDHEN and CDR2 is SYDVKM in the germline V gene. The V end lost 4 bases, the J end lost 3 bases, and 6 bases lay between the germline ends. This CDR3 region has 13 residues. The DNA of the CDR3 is TGTGCCAGCAGTTGGACAGCTAATGAAAAACTGTTTCTT. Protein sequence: CASSWTANEKLFL.

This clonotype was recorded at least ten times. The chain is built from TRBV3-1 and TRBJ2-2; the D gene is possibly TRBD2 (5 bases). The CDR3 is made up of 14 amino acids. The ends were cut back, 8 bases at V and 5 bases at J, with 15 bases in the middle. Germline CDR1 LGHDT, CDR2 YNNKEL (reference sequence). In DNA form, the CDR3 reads TGTGCCAGCGTTCAGGAGAGGGAGACCGGGGAGCTGTTTTTT. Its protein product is CASVQERETGELFF.

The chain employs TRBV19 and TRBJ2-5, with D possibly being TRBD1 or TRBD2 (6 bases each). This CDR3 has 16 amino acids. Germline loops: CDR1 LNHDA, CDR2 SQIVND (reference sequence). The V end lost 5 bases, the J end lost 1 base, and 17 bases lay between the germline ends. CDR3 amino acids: CASSPRGLVPQETQYF. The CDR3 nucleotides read TGTGCCAGTAGTCCTCGGGGGCTAGTTCCCCAAGAGACCCAGTACTTC.

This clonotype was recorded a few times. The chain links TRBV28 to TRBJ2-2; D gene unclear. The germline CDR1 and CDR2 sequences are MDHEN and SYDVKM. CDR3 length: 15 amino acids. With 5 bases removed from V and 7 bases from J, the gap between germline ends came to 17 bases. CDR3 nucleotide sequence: TGTGCCAGCAGTCCGGTCGACTCCCTAGGCGGGGAGCTGTTTTTT. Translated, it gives CASSPVDSLGGELFF.

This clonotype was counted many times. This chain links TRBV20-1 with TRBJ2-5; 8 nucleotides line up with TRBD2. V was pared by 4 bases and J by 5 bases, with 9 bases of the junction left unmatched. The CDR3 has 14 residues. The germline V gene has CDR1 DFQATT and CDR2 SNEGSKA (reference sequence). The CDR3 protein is CSAKDGRAGETQYF. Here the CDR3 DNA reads TGCAGTGCTAAGGACGGGAGGGCCGGGGAGACCCAGTACTTC.

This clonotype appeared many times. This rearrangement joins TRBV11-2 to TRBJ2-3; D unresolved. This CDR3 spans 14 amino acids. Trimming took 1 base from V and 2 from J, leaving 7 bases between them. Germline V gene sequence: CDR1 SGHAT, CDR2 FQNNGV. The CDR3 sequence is CASSLAGFTDTQYF. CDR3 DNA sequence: TGTGCCAGCAGCTTAGCGGGCTTCACAGATACGCAGTATTTT.

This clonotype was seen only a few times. This CDR3 is CASSLSSGGVSYNEQFF. DNA of the CDR3: TGTGCCAGCAGCTTGTCTTCGGGGGGGGTCTCCTACAATGAGCAGTTCTTC. J is TRBJ2-1 and V is TRBV7-2; TRBD2 agrees at 8 bases. V shed 3 bases, J shed 0 bases, and the junction held 7 bases outside the gene matches. This CDR3 contains 17 residues. Looked up from germline, CDR1 is SGHTA and CDR2 is FQGNSA. Combining the CDR3 with reference TRBV7-2 and TRBJ2-1 gives the whole variable domain GAGVSQSPSNKVTEKGKDVELRCDPISGHTALYWYRQSLGQGLEFLIYFQGNSAPDKSGLPSDRFSAERTGGSVSTLTIQRTQQEDSAVYLCASSLSSGGVSYNEQFFGPGTRLTVL.

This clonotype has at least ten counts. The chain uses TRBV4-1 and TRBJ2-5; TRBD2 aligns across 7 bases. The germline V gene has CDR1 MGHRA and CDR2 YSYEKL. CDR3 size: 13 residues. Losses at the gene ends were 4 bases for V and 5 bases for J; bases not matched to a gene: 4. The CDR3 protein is CASSRGRTETQYF. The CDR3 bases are TGCGCCAGCAGCCGCGGGAGAACGGAGACCCAGTACTTC.

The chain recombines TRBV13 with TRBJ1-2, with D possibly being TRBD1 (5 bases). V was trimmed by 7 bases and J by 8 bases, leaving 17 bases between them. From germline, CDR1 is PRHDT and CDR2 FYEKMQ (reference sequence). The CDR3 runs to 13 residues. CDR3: CASNLRRGGGYTF. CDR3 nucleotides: TGTGCCAGCAACCTCCGGCGCGGGGGGGGCTACACCTTC.

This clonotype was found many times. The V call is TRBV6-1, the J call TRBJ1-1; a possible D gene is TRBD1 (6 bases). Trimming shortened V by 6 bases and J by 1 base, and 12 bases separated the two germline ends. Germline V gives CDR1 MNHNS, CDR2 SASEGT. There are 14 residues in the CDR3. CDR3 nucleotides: TGTGCCAGCAGAATCACAGGGAAGAACACTGAAGCTTTCTTT. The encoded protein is CASRITGKNTEAFF.

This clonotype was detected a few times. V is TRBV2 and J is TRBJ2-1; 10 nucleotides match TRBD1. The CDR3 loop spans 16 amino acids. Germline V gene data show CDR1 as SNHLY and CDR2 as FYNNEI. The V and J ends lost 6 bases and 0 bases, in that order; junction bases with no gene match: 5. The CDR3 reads CASRWTGGSSYNEQFF. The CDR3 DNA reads TGTGCCAGCAGGTGGACAGGGGGTAGCTCCTACAATGAGCAGTTCTTC.

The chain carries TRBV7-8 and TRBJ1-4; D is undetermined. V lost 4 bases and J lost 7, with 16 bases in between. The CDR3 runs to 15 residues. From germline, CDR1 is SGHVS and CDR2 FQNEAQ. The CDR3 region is CASSSVRASVEKLFF. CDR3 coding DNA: TGTGCCAGCAGCTCCGTCCGGGCCTCGGTTGAAAAACTGTTTTTT. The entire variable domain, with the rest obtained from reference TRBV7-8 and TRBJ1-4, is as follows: GAGVSQSPRYKVAKRGQDVALRCDPISGHVSLFWYQQALGQGPEFLTYFQNEAQLDKSGLPSDRFFAERPEGSVSTLKIQRTQQEDSAVYLCASSSVRASVEKLFFGSGTQLSVL.

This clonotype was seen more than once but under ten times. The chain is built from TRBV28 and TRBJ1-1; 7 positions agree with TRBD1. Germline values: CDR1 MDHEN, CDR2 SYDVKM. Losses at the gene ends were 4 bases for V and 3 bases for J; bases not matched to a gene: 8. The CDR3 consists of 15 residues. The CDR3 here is CASSSQGTGDTEAFF. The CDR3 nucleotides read TGTGCCAGCAGTTCACAGGGGACGGGTGACACTGAAGCTTTCTTT.

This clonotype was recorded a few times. The CDR3 sequence: CATQDRLPDEKLFF. CDR3 sequence (DNA): TGTGCCACCCAGGACCGCCTCCCGGATGAAAAACTGTTTTTT. The rearrangement links TRBV6-1 to TRBJ1-4; D is undetermined. The length of the CDR3 is 14 residues. Trimming left V 10 bases short and J 6 bases short, with 18 bases between. The germline V gene has CDR1 MNHNS and CDR2 SASEGT.